A single T cell receptor beta chain is shown here with its context. The antigen is unknown. CDR3 length: 14 residues. The germline V gene encodes CDR1 LNHDA and CDR2 SQIVND (reference sequence). V lost 4 bases, J lost 0 bases, and 0 bases stayed unmatched. Separate from the roughly 720-subject first cohort was the roughly 130-subject validation cohort, to which the donors belonged. These data are taken from a study of cytomegalovirus exposure and HLA in healthy donors. Study-wide background: It was reported in a later analysis that the same platform had been used for the 120 validation repertoires as for the 666 first-cohort repertoires.

General study findings and limits: A subsequent analysis found that TCR clusters from the first cohort also tended to co-occur in the 120 validation repertoires, with less than 95% of cluster scores above 0.

The assay was immunoSEQ multiplex PCR, and TCRdb's table has in-frame clones only and misses some. The profile shows under 200,000 clones, roughly 90% of them singletons. This TCR came from a man younger than 35 in good health and CMV-seropositive. The chain employs TRBV19 and TRBJ2-7; 10 bases are shared with TRBD1. Sequenced input: PBMCs. CDR3: CASSRTGGSYEQYF. The CDR3 DNA reads as TGTGCCAGTAGTAGGACAGGGGGCTCCTACGAGCAGTACTTC.